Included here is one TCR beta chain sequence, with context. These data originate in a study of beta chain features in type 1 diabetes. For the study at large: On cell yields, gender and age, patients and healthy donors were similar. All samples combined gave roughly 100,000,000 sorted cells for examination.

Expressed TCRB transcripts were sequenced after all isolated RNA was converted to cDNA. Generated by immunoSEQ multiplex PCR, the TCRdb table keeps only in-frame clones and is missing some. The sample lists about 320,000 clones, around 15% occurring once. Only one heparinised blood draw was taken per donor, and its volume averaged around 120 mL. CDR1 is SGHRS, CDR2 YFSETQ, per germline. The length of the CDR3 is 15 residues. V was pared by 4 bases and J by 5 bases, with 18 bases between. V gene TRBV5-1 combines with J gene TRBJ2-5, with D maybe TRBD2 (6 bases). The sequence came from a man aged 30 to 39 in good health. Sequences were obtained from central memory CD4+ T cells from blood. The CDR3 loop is CASSTDPGGRETQYF. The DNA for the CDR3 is TGCGCCAGCAGCACCGATCCGGGTGGGAGGGAGACCCAGTACTTC.